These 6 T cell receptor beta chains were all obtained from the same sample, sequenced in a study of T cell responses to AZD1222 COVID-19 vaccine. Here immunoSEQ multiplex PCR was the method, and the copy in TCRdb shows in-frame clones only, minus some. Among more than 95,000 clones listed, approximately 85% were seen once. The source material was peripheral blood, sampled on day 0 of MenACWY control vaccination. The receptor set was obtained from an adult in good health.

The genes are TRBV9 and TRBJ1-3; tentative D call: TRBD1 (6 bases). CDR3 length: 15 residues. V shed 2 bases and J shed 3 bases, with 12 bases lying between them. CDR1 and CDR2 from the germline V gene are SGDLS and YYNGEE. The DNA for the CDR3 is TGTGCCAGCAGCGTGCAGGGGTTAGATGGAAACACCATATATTTT. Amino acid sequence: CASSVQGLDGNTIYF.

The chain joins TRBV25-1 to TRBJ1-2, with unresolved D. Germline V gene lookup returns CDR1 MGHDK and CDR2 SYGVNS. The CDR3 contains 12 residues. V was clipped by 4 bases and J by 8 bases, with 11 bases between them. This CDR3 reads CASSAHQRGYTF. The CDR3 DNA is TGTGCCAGCAGTGCTCACCAGCGGGGCTACACCTTC.

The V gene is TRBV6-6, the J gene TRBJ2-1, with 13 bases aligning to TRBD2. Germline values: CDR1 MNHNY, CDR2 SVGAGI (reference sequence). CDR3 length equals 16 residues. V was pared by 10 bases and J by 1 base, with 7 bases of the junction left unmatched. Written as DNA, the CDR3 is TGTGCCACCGCACAGGGACTAGCGGGGTCCTACAATGAGCAGTTCTTC. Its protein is CATAQGLAGSYNEQFF.

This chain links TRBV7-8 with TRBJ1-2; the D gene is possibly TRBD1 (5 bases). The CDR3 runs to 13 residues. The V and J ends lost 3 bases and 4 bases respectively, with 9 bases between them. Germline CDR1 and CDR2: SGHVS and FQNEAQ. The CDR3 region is CASSLQGTYGYTF. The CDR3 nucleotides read TGTGCCAGCAGCTTGCAGGGTACCTATGGCTACACCTTC.

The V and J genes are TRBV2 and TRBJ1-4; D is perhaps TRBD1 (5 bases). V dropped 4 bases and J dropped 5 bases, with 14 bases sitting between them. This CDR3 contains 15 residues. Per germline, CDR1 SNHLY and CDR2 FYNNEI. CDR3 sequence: CASSVMRQRNEKLFF. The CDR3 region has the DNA TGTGCCAGCAGTGTTATGAGACAGAGGAATGAAAAACTGTTTTTT.

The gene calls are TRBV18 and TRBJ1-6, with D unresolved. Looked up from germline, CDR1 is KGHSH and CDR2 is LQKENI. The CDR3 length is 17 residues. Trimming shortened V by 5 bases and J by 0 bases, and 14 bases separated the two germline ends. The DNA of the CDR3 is TGTGCCAGCTCATTGGGGAACAGCGACTCCTATAATTCACCCCTCCACTTT. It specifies CASSLGNSDSYNSPLHF.